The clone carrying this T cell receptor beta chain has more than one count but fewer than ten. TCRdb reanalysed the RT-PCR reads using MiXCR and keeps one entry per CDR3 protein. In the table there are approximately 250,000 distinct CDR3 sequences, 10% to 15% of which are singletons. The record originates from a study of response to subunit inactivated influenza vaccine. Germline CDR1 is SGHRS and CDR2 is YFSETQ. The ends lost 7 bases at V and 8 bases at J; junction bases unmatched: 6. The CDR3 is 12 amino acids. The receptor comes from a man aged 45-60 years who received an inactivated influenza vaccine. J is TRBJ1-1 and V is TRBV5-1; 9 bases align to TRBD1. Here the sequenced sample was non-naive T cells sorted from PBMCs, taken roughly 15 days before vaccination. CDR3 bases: TGCGCCAGCGAATCTACAGGGGGCGAAGCTTTCTTT. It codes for CASESTGGEAFF. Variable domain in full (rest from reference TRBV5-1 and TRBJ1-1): KAGVTQTPRYLIKTRGQQVTLSCSPISGHRSVSWYQQTPGQGLQFLFEYFSETQRNKGNFPGRFSGRQFSNSRSEMNVSTLELGDSALYLCASESTGGEAFFGQGTRLTVV.